The 6 T cell receptor beta chains reported below all come from one sample, sequenced in a study of blood T cell repertoires in COVID-19. Measured with immunoSEQ multiplex PCR; TCRdb has only the in-frame clones, and not every one. This sample yields some 46,000 clones, of which over 70% are seen a single time; around 6% belongs to the top ten. The sequenced sample consisted of peripheral blood. The receptor source for this set is a woman older than 75 with acute or convalescent COVID-19.

The J gene is TRBJ2-1, the V gene TRBV11-2; 13 bases are a match to TRBD2. Germline V gene data show CDR1 as SGHAT and CDR2 as FQNNGV. This CDR3 has 15 amino acids. V shed 5 bases, J shed 9 bases, and the junction held 7 bases outside the gene matches. The CDR3 sequence: CASSPTSGGSSEQFF. The DNA of the CDR3 is TGTGCCAGCAGCCCGACTAGCGGGGGGTCTAGTGAGCAGTTCTTC.

This chain links TRBV7-8 with TRBJ2-3; 9 positions agree with TRBD1. Per the germline V gene, CDR1 is SGHVS and CDR2 is FQNEAQ. The CDR3 extends over 18 amino acids. Germline trimming cut 4 bases from V and 5 bases from J; bases unmatched to any gene: 16. The CDR3 loop reads CASSSLGPGTGMLDTQYF. CDR3 coding DNA: TGTGCCAGCAGCTCCCTAGGGCCCGGGACAGGGATGTTAGATACGCAGTATTTT.

This chain uses TRBV30 with TRBJ2-7, with D perhaps TRBD2 (7 bases). This CDR3 has 11 residues. Trimming shortened V by 6 bases and J by 7 bases, and 13 bases separated the two germline ends. CDR1 and CDR2 from the germline V gene are GTSNPN and SVGIG (reference sequence). CDR3 loop: CACGGPGEQYF. CDR3 coding DNA: TGTGCCTGCGGGGGGCCGGGTGAGCAGTACTTC.

Only one count was recorded for this clone. The J gene is TRBJ2-1, the V gene TRBV19, with D tentatively TRBD1 (6 bases). The CDR3 sequence is 14 residues long. Germline V lookup: CDR1 LNHDA, CDR2 SQIVND (reference sequence). The germline V and J ends were trimmed by 3 bases and 9 bases, with 15 bases remaining between them. CDR3 residues: CASSIYTGYGEQFF. The CDR3 coding sequence is TGTGCCAGTAGTATTTACACAGGGTACGGTGAGCAGTTCTTC.

The genes are TRBV6-2 or TRBV6-3 and TRBJ1-2, with D possibly being TRBD1 (6 bases). This CDR3 is built from 15 residues. CDR1 and CDR2 (germline): MNHEY, SVGEGT. V gave up 2 bases and J gave up 8 bases, with 18 bases separating them. The CDR3 bases are TGTGCCAGCAGTTACAGGGCAGGGGACCTCAGGGGCTACACCTTC. This translates into CASSYRAGDLRGYTF.

The sample holds a few counts of this clone. This chain connects TRBV6-6 to TRBJ1-3, with TRBD1 identical over 12 bases. From germline, CDR1 is MNHNY and CDR2 SVGAGI (reference sequence). V lost 5 bases and J lost 0; bases outside the gene matches: 5. The CDR3 runs to 17 residues. The CDR3 loop reads CASSLGQGARSGNTIYF. CDR3 sequence (DNA): TGTGCCAGCAGTCTGGGACAGGGGGCACGCTCTGGAAACACCATATATTTT.